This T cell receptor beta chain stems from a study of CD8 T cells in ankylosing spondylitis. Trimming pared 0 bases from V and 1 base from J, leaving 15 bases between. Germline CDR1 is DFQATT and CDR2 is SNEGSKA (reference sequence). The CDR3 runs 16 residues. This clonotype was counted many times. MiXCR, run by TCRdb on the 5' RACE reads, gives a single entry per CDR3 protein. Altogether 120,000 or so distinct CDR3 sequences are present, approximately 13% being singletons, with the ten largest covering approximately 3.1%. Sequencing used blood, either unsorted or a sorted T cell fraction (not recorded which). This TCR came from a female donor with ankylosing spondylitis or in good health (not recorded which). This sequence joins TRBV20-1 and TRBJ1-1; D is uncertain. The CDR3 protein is CSARDWRMGRNTEAFF. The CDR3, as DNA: TGCAGTGCTAGAGATTGGAGGATGGGCCGGAACACTGAAGCTTTCTTT.